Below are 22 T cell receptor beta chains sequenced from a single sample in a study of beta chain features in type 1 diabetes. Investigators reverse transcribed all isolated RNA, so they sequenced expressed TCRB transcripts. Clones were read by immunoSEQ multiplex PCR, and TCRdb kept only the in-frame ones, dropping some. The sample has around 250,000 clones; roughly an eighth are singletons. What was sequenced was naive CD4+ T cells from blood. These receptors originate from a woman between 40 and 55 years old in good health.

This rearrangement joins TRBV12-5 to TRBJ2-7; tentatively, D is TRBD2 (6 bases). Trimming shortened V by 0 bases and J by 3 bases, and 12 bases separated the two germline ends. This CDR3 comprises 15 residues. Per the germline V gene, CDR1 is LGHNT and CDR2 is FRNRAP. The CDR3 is CASGLVLAQDYEQYF. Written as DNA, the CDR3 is TGTGCTAGTGGTTTGGTACTAGCACAGGACTACGAGCAGTACTTC.

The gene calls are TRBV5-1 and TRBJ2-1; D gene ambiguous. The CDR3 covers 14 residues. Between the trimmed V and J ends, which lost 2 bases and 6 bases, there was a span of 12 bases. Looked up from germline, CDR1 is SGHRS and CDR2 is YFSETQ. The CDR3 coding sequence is TGCGCCAGCAGCTTAACACCCTCCAGCAATGAGCAGTTCTTC. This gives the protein CASSLTPSSNEQFF. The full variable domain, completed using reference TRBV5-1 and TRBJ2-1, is KAGVTQTPRYLIKTRGQQVTLSCSPISGHRSVSWYQQTPGQGLQFLFEYFSETQRNKGNFPGRFSGRQFSNSRSEMNVSTLELGDSALYLCASSLTPSSNEQFFGPGTRLTVL.

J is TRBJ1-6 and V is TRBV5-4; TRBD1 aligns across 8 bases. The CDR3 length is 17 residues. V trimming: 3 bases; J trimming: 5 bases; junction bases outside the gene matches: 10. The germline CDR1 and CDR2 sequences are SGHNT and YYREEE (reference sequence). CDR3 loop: CASSSSPTGADNSPLHF. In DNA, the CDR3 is TGTGCCAGCAGCTCCTCCCCGACAGGGGCCGATAATTCACCCCTCCACTTT.

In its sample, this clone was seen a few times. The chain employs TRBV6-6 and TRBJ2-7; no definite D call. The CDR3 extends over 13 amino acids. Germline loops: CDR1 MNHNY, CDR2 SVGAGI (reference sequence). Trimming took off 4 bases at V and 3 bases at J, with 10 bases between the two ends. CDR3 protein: CASSSRPNYEQYF. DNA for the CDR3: TGTGCCAGCAGTTCCAGGCCCAACTACGAGCAGTACTTC.

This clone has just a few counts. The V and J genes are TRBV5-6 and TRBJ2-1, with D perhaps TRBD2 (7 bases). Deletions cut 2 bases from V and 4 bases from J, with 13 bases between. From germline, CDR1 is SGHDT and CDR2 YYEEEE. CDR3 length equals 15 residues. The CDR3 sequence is CASSLEGRGYNEQFF. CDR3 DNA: TGTGCCAGCAGCTTAGAGGGGAGGGGGTACAATGAGCAGTTCTTC. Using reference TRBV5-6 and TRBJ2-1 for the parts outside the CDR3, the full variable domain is DAGVTQSPTHLIKTRGQQVTLRCSPKSGHDTVSWYQQALGQGPQFIFQYYEEEERQRGNFPDRFSGHQFPNYSSELNVNALLLGDSALYLCASSLEGRGYNEQFFGPGTRLTVL.

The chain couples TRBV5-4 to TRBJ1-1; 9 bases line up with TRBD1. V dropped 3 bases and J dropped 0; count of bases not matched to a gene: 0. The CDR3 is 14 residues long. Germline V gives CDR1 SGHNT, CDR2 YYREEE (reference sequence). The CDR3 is CASSWDRVNTEAFF. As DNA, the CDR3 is TGTGCCAGCAGCTGGGACAGGGTGAACACTGAAGCTTTCTTT.

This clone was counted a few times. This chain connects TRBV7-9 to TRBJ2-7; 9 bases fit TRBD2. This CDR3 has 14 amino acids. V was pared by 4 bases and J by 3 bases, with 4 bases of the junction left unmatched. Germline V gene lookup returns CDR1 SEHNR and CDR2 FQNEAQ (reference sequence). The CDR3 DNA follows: TGTGCCAGCAGCTATGCTAGCGGGGACTACGAGCAGTACTTC. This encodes CASSYASGDYEQYF.

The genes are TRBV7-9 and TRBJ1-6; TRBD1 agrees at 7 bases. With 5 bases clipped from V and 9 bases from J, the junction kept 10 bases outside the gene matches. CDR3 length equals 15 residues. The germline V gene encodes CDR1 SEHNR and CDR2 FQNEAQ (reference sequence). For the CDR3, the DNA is TGTGCCAGCAGCGCTAGGGACAGTGGAGGTTCACCCCTCCACTTT. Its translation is CASSARDSGGSPLHF.

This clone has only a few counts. The CDR3 nucleotides are TGTGCCACCGGACAGCTAGGGTCCGGGACCCAGTACTTC. This codes for CATGQLGSGTQYF. The rearrangement links TRBV19 to TRBJ2-5, with D perhaps matching TRBD1 (6 bases). Trimming removed 10 bases at V and 7 bases at J, with 19 bases between. The CDR3 spans 13 residues. Germline V gene sequence: CDR1 LNHDA, CDR2 SQIVND (reference sequence).

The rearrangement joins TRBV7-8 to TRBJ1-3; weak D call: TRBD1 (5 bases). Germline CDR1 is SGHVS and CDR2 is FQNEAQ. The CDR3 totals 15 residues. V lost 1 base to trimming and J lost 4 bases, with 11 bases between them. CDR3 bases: TGTGCCAGCAGCTTAGTAGGGGCGGGGGGAAACACCATATATTTT. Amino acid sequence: CASSLVGAGGNTIYF.

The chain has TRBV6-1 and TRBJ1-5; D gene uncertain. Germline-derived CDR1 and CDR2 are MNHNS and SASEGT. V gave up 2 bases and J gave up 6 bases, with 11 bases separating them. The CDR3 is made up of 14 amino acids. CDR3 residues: CASSESGWGQPQHF. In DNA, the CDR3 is TGTGCCAGCAGTGAAAGCGGATGGGGTCAGCCCCAGCATTTT.

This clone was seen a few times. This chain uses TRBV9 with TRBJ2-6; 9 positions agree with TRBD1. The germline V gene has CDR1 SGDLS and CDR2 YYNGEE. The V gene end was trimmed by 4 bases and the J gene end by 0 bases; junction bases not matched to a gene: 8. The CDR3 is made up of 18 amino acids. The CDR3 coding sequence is TGTGCCAGCAGCAGAACAGGGGGCGGCTTCTCTGGGGCCAACGTCCTGACTTTC. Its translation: CASSRTGGGFSGANVLTF.

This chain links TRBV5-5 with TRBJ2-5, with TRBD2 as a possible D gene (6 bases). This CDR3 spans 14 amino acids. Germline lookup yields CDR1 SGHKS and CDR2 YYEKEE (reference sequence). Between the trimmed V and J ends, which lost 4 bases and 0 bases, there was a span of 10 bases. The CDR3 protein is CASSPRENQETQYF. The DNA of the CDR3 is TGTGCCAGCAGCCCTCGGGAGAACCAAGAGACCCAGTACTTC.

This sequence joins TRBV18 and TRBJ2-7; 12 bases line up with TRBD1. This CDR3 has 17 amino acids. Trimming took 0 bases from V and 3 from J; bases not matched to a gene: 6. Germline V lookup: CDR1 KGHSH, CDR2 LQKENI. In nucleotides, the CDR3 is TGTGCCAGCTCACCACCCTTCGGGACAGGGGGCTTCTACGAGCAGTACTTC. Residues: CASSPPFGTGGFYEQYF.

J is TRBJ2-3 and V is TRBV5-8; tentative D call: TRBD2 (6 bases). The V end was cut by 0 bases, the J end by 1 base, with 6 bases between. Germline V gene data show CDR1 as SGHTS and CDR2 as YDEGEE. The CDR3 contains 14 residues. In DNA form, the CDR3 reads TGTGCCAGCAGCTTGGGGGGGGGCACAGATACGCAGTATTTT. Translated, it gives CASSLGGGTDTQYF.

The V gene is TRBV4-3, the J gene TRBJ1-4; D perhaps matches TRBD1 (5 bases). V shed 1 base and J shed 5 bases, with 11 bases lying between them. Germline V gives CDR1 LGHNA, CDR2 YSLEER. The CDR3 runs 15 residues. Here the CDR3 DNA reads TGCGCCAGCAGCCAAGGGGGCAGGGCAAATGAAAAACTGTTTTTT. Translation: CASSQGGRANEKLFF.

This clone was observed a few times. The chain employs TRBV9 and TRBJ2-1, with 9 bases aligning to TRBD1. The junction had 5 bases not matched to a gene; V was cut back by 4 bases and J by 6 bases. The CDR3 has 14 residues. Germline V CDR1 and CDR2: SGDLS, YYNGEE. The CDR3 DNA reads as TGTGCCAGCAGCTTAGGGACAGGGTCCAATGAGCAGTTCTTC. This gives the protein CASSLGTGSNEQFF.

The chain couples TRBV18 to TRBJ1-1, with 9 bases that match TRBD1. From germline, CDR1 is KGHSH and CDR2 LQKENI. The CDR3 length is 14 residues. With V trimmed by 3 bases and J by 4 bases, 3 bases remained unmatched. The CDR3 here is CASSPNRGPTEAFF. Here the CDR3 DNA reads TGTGCCAGCTCACCGAACAGGGGGCCCACTGAAGCTTTCTTT.

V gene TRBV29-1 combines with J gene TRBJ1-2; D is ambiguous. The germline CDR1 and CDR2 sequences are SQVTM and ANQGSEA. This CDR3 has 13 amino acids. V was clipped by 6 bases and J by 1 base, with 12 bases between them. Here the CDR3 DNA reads TGCAGCGTGGAACTAAACGATAACTATGGCTACACCTTC. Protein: CSVELNDNYGYTF.

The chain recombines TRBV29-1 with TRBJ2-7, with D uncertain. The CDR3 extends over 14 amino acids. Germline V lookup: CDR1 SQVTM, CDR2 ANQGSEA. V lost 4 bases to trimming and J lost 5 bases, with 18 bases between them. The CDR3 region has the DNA TGCAGCGTTGGGCCCAGAGTCGGGTCCAACGAGCAGTACTTC. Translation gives CSVGPRVGSNEQYF.

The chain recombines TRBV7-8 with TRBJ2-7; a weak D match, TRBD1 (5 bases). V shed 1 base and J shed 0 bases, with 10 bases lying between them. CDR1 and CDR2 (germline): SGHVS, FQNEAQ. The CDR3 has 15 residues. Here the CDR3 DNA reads TGTGCCAGCAGCTTAGTCCGGACAACCTCCTACGAGCAGTACTTC. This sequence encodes CASSLVRTTSYEQYF.

The CDR3 coding sequence is TGTGCCAGCACCCTGGGGGGTATTGGGGATCAGCCCCAGCATTTT. Its translation is CASTLGGIGDQPQHF. V gene TRBV5-6 combines with J gene TRBJ1-5, with D maybe TRBD1 (5 bases). The CDR3 has 15 residues. The V gene's germline CDR1 is SGHDT and CDR2 YYEEEE. V lost 6 bases and J lost 5, with 18 bases in between.